The next 6 T cell receptor beta chains were all read from a single sample in a study of cytomegalovirus exposure and HLA in healthy donors. With 60 Vbeta and 13 Jbeta primers, the PCR was carried out. Profiled with immunoSEQ multiplex PCR; TCRdb holds only in-frame clones, not every one. In the table there are 100,000 to 150,000 clones, 78% of which are singletons. Sequencing was carried out using PBMCs. These receptors came from a man aged 25 to 40 in good health and CMV-seropositive.

The count of this clone is one. V usage is TRBV2 and J usage is TRBJ1-5; 8 bases map to TRBD1. The CDR3 covers 16 residues. Germline V lookup: CDR1 SNHLY, CDR2 FYNNEI. The J segment lost 3 bases and the V segment lost 5 bases, leaving 9 bases of the junction unmatched. CDR3 residues: CASSPPGTGLNQPQHF. The DNA of the CDR3 is TGTGCCAGCAGTCCCCCCGGGACAGGACTCAATCAGCCCCAGCATTTT.

The chain has TRBV7-6 and TRBJ2-5; unclear D gene. This CDR3 has 12 residues. Deletions cut 5 bases from V and 5 bases from J, with 9 bases between. The V gene's germline CDR1 is SGHVS and CDR2 FNYEAQ. DNA of the CDR3: TGTGCCAGCAGCCGAGTTCTTGAGACCCAGTACTTC. Translating it yields CASSRVLETQYF.

The chain uses TRBV27 and TRBJ1-5; D not certain. This CDR3 contains 13 residues. Trimming pared 3 bases from V and 9 bases from J, leaving 12 bases between. CDR1 is MNHEY, CDR2 SMNVEV, per germline (reference sequence). The CDR3 nucleotides are TGTGCCAGCAGTTTTCGCGCCGGTCGGCCCCAGCATTTT. Its translation is CASSFRAGRPQHF.

This clone was counted once. The chain joins TRBV6-1 to TRBJ2-7; TRBD1 agrees at 12 bases. The ends lost 6 bases at V and 4 bases at J; junction bases unmatched: 7. This CDR3 is 15 amino acids long. CDR1 and CDR2 (germline): MNHNS, SASEGT. CDR3 region: CASRVGTGGRYEQYF. In nucleotides, the CDR3 is TGTGCCAGCAGGGTCGGGACAGGGGGCAGGTACGAGCAGTACTTC.

The chain couples TRBV7-3 to TRBJ2-1, with TRBD2 identical over 10 bases. V shed 5 bases and J 10 bases; nucleotides not matched to a gene: 8. The CDR3 covers 14 residues. Per the germline V gene, CDR1 is SGHTA and CDR2 is FQGTGA. This chain's CDR3 is CASSHSGRPGEQFF. The CDR3 nucleotides read TGTGCCAGCAGCCATAGCGGGAGGCCCGGAGAGCAGTTCTTC.

This chain uses TRBV6-1 with TRBJ2-5; D may be TRBD1 (6 bases). V lost 10 bases to trimming and J lost 1 base, with 13 bases between them. This CDR3 is 13 amino acids long. Germline V gives CDR1 MNHNS, CDR2 SASEGT. Here the CDR3 DNA reads TGTGCCACAGAACAGGGCCCCCAAGAGACCCAGTACTTC. Its protein product is CATEQGPQETQYF.